These 31 T cell receptor beta chains originate from one sample sequenced in a study of blood T cells in healthy people across ages. The authors ran a second PCR of roughly 7 to 11 cycles using a sample-barcoded 5' primer and a J-beta primer mix. TCRdb fed the 5' RACE reads into MiXCR, producing one record per CDR3 protein. Of around 990,000 distinct CDR3 sequences in the sample, under 30% were seen once. The sample was also reused in another study, on T cells of mothers and their children.

Material: blood. The receptor source for this set is a girl aged 2-15 years in good health.

The chain carries TRBV12-3 or TRBV12-4 and TRBJ2-1; tentatively, D is TRBD1 or TRBD2 (5 bases each). The end of the DNA is better explained by TRBJ2-7, so the J call may be wrong. The CDR3 consists of 12 residues. CDR3 region: CASSPRGNEQYF. CDR3 bases: TGTGCCAGCAGTCCCCGGGGCAACGAGCAGTACTTC.

This clonotype was counted many times. The V and J genes are TRBV5-5 and TRBJ1-4, with D perhaps matching TRBD1 (6 bases). Germline V gene sequence: CDR1 SGHKS, CDR2 YYEKEE (reference sequence). The CDR3 runs 16 residues. Deletions cut 1 base from V and 0 bases from J, with 10 bases between. The CDR3 reads CASSLRGGATNEKLFF. The CDR3 bases are TGTGCCAGCAGCTTGCGAGGGGGAGCAACTAATGAAAAACTGTTTTTT.

This clonotype was recorded a few times. The chain carries TRBV4-2 and TRBJ2-5, with D unresolved. From germline, CDR1 is LGHNA and CDR2 YNFKEQ. Deletions cut 4 bases from V and 5 bases from J, with 14 bases between. This CDR3 region has 14 residues. CDR3 region: CASSPGSGPETQYF. The CDR3 bases are TGTGCCAGCAGCCCGGGCTCGGGTCCGGAGACCCAGTACTTC.

The chain uses TRBV12-5 and TRBJ2-6, with D unresolved. Trimming pared 4 bases from V and 4 bases from J, leaving 11 bases between. The CDR3 runs 15 residues. Germline CDR1 is LGHNT and CDR2 is FRNRAP. The CDR3 sequence is CASGSLKNGANVLTF. The CDR3 DNA is TGTGCTAGTGGTTCCCTTAAGAACGGGGCCAACGTCCTGACTTTC.

The chain carries TRBV7-2 and TRBJ2-5, with TRBD1 matching 11 bases. Germline V gene data show CDR1 as SGHTA and CDR2 as FQGNSA. Germline trimming cut 6 bases from V and 4 bases from J; bases unmatched to any gene: 7. CDR3 length equals 15 residues. As DNA, the CDR3 is TGTGCCAGCAGGTCACCGGGACAGGGGGGAGAGACCCAGTACTTC. Translated, it gives CASRSPGQGGETQYF.

This clonotype appeared a few times. This chain joins TRBV20-1 and TRBJ2-5, with 8 bases identical to TRBD1. CDR3 length: 13 residues. The trim removed 5 bases at V and 4 bases at J, leaving 6 bases unmatched. Germline assignment: CDR1 DFQATT and CDR2 SNEGSKA (reference sequence). CDR3 DNA sequence: TGCAGTGCTCCGGACAGGGCGGGAGAGACCCAGTACTTC. Translating gives CSAPDRAGETQYF.

This chain joins TRBV29-1 and TRBJ1-6; unclear D gene. CDR3 size: 13 residues. Germline V gene lookup returns CDR1 SQVTM and CDR2 ANQGSEA. V was cut by 1 base and J by 10 bases, with 11 bases left in between. The CDR3 coding sequence is TGCAGCGTTGAAGTGGGCGAAGGATCACCCCTCCACTTT. Its protein is CSVEVGEGSPLHF. Supplemented by reference TRBV29-1 and TRBJ1-6, the full variable domain reads SAVISQKPSRDICQRGTSLTIQCQVDSQVTMMFWYRQQPGQSLTLIATANQGSEATYESGFVIDKFPISRPNLTFSTLTVSNMSPEDSSIYLCSVEVGEGSPLHFGNGTRLTVT.

The J gene is TRBJ2-3, the V gene TRBV11-2, with 11 bases that match TRBD2. CDR3 length: 16 amino acids. Germline lookup yields CDR1 SGHAT and CDR2 FQNNGV. V shed 5 bases and J 6 bases; nucleotides not matched to a gene: 10. This CDR3 reads CASSHTVSGREDTQYF. Here the CDR3 DNA reads TGTGCCAGCAGCCACACCGTTAGCGGGAGGGAGGATACGCAGTATTTT.

This chain links TRBV29-1 with TRBJ1-4; D unclear. V was shortened by 4 bases and J by 8 bases, with 17 bases between the two germline ends. This CDR3 spans 14 amino acids. Germline V gene data show CDR1 as SQVTM and CDR2 as ANQGSEA. This CDR3 is CSVGGVLAKEKLFF. CDR3 bases: TGCAGCGTTGGCGGGGTTCTGGCAAAGGAAAAACTGTTTTTT. The full variable domain, with the rest looked up from reference TRBV29-1 and TRBJ1-4, is SAVISQKPSRDICQRGTSLTIQCQVDSQVTMMFWYRQQPGQSLTLIATANQGSEATYESGFVIDKFPISRPNLTFSTLTVSNMSPEDSSIYLCSVGGVLAKEKLFFGSGTQLSVL.

This clonotype was detected a few times. V usage is TRBV20-1 and J usage is TRBJ2-7; D is possibly TRBD1 or TRBD2 (5 bases each). Germline assignment: CDR1 DFQATT and CDR2 SNEGSKA (reference sequence). V lost 0 bases and J 0 bases, leaving 12 bases between the germline ends. The CDR3 totals 15 residues. The CDR3 DNA reads as TGCAGTGCTAGAGATTGGGGGAAGAGCTCCTACGAGCAGTACTTC. It encodes CSARDWGKSSYEQYF.

The V gene is TRBV12-3 or TRBV12-4, the J gene TRBJ1-2, with 7 positions matching TRBD1. The V and J ends lost 1 base and 7 bases, in that order; junction bases with no gene match: 9. The CDR3 sequence is 15 residues long. The DNA for the CDR3 is TGTGCCAGCAGTTTAGGATCAGGGGGAGGCGGTGGCTACACCTTC. This sequence encodes CASSLGSGGGGGYTF.

The J gene is TRBJ2-7, the V gene TRBV28, with no clear D. V lost 7 bases, J lost 0 bases, and 13 bases lay in between. Germline-derived CDR1 and CDR2 are MDHEN and SYDVKM. The CDR3 runs 14 residues. CDR3 in DNA: TGTGCCAGCATCGAAGGTCCGAGCTCCTACGAGCAGTACTTC. Residues: CASIEGPSSYEQYF.

The chain has TRBV7-8 and TRBJ2-7, with a weak D call TRBD2 (6 bases). Trimming took 2 bases from V and 3 from J, leaving 14 bases between them. The CDR3 has 15 residues. The germline gives CDR1 SGHVS, CDR2 FQNEAQ. CDR3: CASSLLVRGIYEQYF. The CDR3 coding sequence is TGTGCCAGCAGCTTATTGGTGCGGGGAATCTACGAGCAGTACTTC.

There are a few counts of this clonotype. The rearrangement links TRBV28 to TRBJ2-5; weak D call: TRBD1 (6 bases). Germline V gene sequence: CDR1 MDHEN, CDR2 SYDVKM. There are 17 residues in the CDR3. The V gene lost 3 bases and the J gene lost 4 bases, with 21 bases spanning the gap. CDR3 in amino acids: CASSFPTRDKFGETQYF. CDR3 nucleotides: TGTGCCAGCAGTTTTCCAACCCGGGACAAATTCGGAGAGACCCAGTACTTC. The full variable domain, its missing parts supplied by reference TRBV28 and TRBJ2-5, is DVKVTQSSRYLVKRTGEKVFLECVQDMDHENMFWYRQDPGLGLRLIYFSYDVKMKEKGDIPEGYSVSREKKERFSLILESASTNQTSMYLCASSFPTRDKFGETQYFGPGTRLLVL.

V is TRBV4-1 and J is TRBJ1-4; D is possibly TRBD1 (6 bases). The CDR3 spans 15 residues. Trimming took off 5 bases at V and 4 bases at J, with 14 bases between the two ends. The V gene's germline CDR1 is MGHRA and CDR2 YSYEKL. CDR3 nucleotides: TGCGCCAGCAGCTACAGGGAAGCGGGTAATGAAAAACTGTTTTTT. Its protein is CASSYREAGNEKLFF.

This clonotype occurred a few times. The chain recombines TRBV21-1 with TRBJ2-4; the table's D call, TRBD1, was not checked against the DNA. TRBV21-1 is annotated as a pseudogene. The CDR3 sequence is 14 residues long. The CDR3 region is CASSPLRKSGIQYF. In DNA, the CDR3 is TGTGCCAGCAGCCCCCTAAGGAAGTCGGGCATTCAGTACTTC.

The V call is TRBV11-1, the J call TRBJ1-4; D remains ambiguous. Germline-derived CDR1 and CDR2 are SGHAT and FQDESV (reference sequence). V lost 4 bases and J 8 bases, leaving 14 bases between the germline ends. CDR3 length equals 14 residues. The chain's CDR3 is CASSSGPGVEKLFF. The CDR3 DNA reads as TGTGCCAGCAGCTCCGGACCCGGGGTGGAAAAACTGTTTTTT. Full variable domain (remainder filled in from reference TRBV11-1 and TRBJ1-4): EAEVAQSPRYKITEKSQAVAFWCDPISGHATLYWYRQILGQGPELLVQFQDESVVDDSQLPKDRFSAERLKGVDSTLKIQPAELGDSAMYLCASSSGPGVEKLFFGSGTQLSVL.

This clonotype was seen once. DNA for the CDR3: TGTGCCAGCAGTTTAGCAAGAGGGAGATCCACTGAAGCTTTCTTT. Translating it yields CASSLARGRSTEAFF. The J gene is TRBJ1-1, the V gene TRBV12-3 or TRBV12-4; D is undetermined. CDR3 length: 15 amino acids. V was clipped by 0 bases and J by 4 bases, with 12 bases between them.

J is TRBJ2-1 and V is TRBV20-1, with a tentative D call TRBD2 (6 bases). The V and J ends lost 7 bases and 4 bases respectively, with 17 bases between them. The germline V gene encodes CDR1 DFQATT and CDR2 SNEGSKA (reference sequence). CDR3 size: 14 residues. CDR3 sequence (DNA): TGCAGTGTTGCACGCCCCGGGGGTTACAATGAGCAGTTCTTC. Translation: CSVARPGGYNEQFF.

DNA of the CDR3: TGCGCCAGCAGCTTTTACTCCCGGGACTACAACAATGAGCAGTTCTTC. This encodes CASSFYSRDYNNEQFF. The rearrangement links TRBV5-1 to TRBJ2-1; 7 bases fit TRBD2. Trimming cost V 2 bases and J 5 bases; bases outside gene matches: 10. Germline V lookup: CDR1 SGHRS, CDR2 YFSETQ. The length of the CDR3 is 16 residues.

The table lists this clonotype with a few counts. This sequence joins TRBV5-1 and TRBJ2-1; D is undetermined. V was trimmed by 3 bases and J by 4 bases, leaving 17 bases between them. There are 16 residues in the CDR3. CDR1 is SGHRS and CDR2 is YFSETQ in the germline V gene. CDR3: CASSYNAPNRYNEQFF. CDR3 in DNA: TGCGCCAGCAGCTACAATGCCCCCAACAGATACAATGAGCAGTTCTTC.

The chain links TRBV20-1 to TRBJ2-7, with D perhaps given as TRBD1 or TRBD2 (5 bases each). The CDR3 loop spans 13 amino acids. The germline gives CDR1 DFQATT, CDR2 SNEGSKA (reference sequence). Between the trimmed V and J ends, which lost 4 bases and 4 bases, there was a span of 14 bases. CDR3 protein: CSAKGTLIYEQYF. CDR3 nucleotide sequence: TGCAGTGCTAAAGGGACCCTGATTTACGAGCAGTACTTC.

This clonotype has a handful of counts. This chain joins TRBV28 and TRBJ2-6; no firm D call. The CDR3 sequence is 12 residues long. Germline-derived CDR1 and CDR2 are MDHEN and SYDVKM. V was clipped by 10 bases and J by 6 bases, with 10 bases between them. CDR3 DNA: TGTGCCACCTCCCTGTTGGCCAACGTCCTGACTTTC. Its translation: CATSLLANVLTF.

This clonotype was seen a single time. The rearrangement uses TRBV7-9 and TRBJ2-3, with D hard to call. The CDR3 extends over 15 amino acids. The V end was cut by 8 bases, the J end by 3 bases, with 18 bases between. Germline assignment: CDR1 SEHNR and CDR2 FQNEAQ (reference sequence). The CDR3 nucleotides are TGTGCCAGCTACCACACCCAAAACCGGACAGATACGCAGTATTTT. Protein sequence: CASYHTQNRTDTQYF.

About this clonotype: Germline is not matched at one junction end, which may reflect a read error. CDR3 in amino acids: CSAREVAGYAF. The CDR3 coding sequence is TGCAGTGCTAGAGAAGTCGCGGGCTACGCCTTC. V is TRBV20-1 and J is TRBJ1-2; D is unresolved. This CDR3 comprises 11 residues. CDR1 is DFQATT and CDR2 is SNEGSKA in the germline V gene (reference sequence).

This clonotype was counted a few times. The V and J genes are TRBV27 and TRBJ2-7; D remains ambiguous. The CDR3 extends over 15 amino acids. V was clipped by 4 bases and J by 3 bases, with 16 bases between them. Germline V gives CDR1 MNHEY, CDR2 SMNVEV (reference sequence). The CDR3 coding sequence is TGTGCCAGCAGTTCGAGGAGCCCAATCTACTACGAGCAGTACTTC. Protein sequence: CASSSRSPIYYEQYF.

The chain is built from TRBV27 and TRBJ2-7; TRBD2 is a possible D gene (5 bases). This CDR3 comprises 14 residues. Germline CDR1 MNHEY, CDR2 SMNVEV (reference sequence). V was trimmed by 2 bases and J by 6 bases, leaving 14 bases between them. The CDR3 bases are TGTGCCAGCAGTTTAGCTCGGGGTGTAGGCGAGCAGTACTTC. Protein: CASSLARGVGEQYF.

V usage is TRBV7-2 and J usage is TRBJ2-5; D is unresolved. The DNA end favors TRBJ2-7, so the J call may be wrong. This CDR3 is 15 amino acids long. Germline-derived CDR1 and CDR2 are SGHTA and FQGNSA. The CDR3 loop reads CASSQQSSKPYEQYF. The CDR3 DNA reads TGTGCCAGCAGCCAACAGTCCTCAAAACCCTACGAGCAGTACTTC.

The rearrangement links TRBV11-2 to TRBJ1-3; no clear D. V was trimmed by 0 bases and J by 4 bases, leaving 16 bases between them. CDR1 and CDR2 (germline): SGHAT, FQNNGV. This CDR3 comprises 17 residues. The CDR3 reads CASSLEWVLTTGNTIYF. CDR3 coding DNA: TGTGCCAGCAGCTTAGAGTGGGTCCTTACAACAGGAAACACCATATATTTT. Combining the CDR3 with reference TRBV11-2 and TRBJ1-3 gives the whole variable domain EAGVAQSPRYKIIEKRQSVAFWCNPISGHATLYWYQQILGQGPKLLIQFQNNGVVDDSQLPKDRFSAERLKGVDSTLKIQPAKLEDSAVYLCASSLEWVLTTGNTIYFGEGSWLTVV.

V and J are TRBV12-3 or TRBV12-4 and TRBJ2-1; TRBD2 aligns across 11 bases. The CDR3 loop spans 14 amino acids. V shed 6 bases and J 7 bases; nucleotides not matched to a gene: 5. The CDR3 spells CASRLAGGGNEQFF. DNA for the CDR3: TGTGCCAGCAGGCTAGCGGGGGGAGGGAATGAGCAGTTCTTC.

This rearrangement joins TRBV28 to TRBJ2-7; a weak D match, TRBD2 (6 bases). V shed 1 base and J shed 3 bases, with 13 bases lying between them. Per the germline V gene, CDR1 is MDHEN and CDR2 is SYDVKM. There are 15 residues in the CDR3. Here the CDR3 DNA reads TGTGCCAGCAGTTTATTCGGGGGACCCAACTACGAGCAGTACTTC. Translation: CASSLFGGPNYEQYF. Combining the CDR3 with reference TRBV28 and TRBJ2-7 gives the whole variable domain DVKVTQSSRYLVKRTGEKVFLECVQDMDHENMFWYRQDPGLGLRLIYFSYDVKMKEKGDIPEGYSVSREKKERFSLILESASTNQTSMYLCASSLFGGPNYEQYFGPGTRLTVT.